This paragraph reports one T cell receptor beta chain. The data are from a study of blood T cells in healthy people across ages. Together with a sample-barcoded 5' primer, a J-beta primer mix was included in a second PCR lasting about 6 to 11 cycles. TCRdb reprocessed the 5' RACE reads via MiXCR and lists one record per CDR3 protein. The sample holds more than 1,000,000 distinct CDR3 sequences, 20% to 25% seen once. The CDR3 is 13 amino acids. Trimming took 7 bases from V and 3 from J, leaving 11 bases between them. The same sample was also used in a study of T cells of mothers and their children. That paper notes: Material was donated by three healthy Caucasian mothers and their six children.

The clonotype originates from a girl aged 2 to 10 in good health. Input material: blood. The genes are TRBV12-3 or TRBV12-4 and TRBJ2-3; maybe TRBD2 (6 bases). CDR3 in amino acids: CASNRDFTDTQYF. CDR3 in DNA: TGTGCCAGCAACCGGGACTTTACAGATACGCAGTATTTT.